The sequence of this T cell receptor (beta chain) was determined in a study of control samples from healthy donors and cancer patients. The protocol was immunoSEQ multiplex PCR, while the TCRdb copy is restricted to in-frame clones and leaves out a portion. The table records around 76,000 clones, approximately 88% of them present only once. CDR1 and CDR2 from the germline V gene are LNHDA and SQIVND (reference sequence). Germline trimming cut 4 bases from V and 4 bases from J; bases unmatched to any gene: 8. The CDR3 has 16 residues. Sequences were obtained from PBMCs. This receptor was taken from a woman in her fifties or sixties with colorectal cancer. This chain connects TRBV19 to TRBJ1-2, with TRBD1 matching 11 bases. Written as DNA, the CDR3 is TGTGCCAGTAGTACGCCGGGACAGGGGGTAGGCTATGGCTACACCTTC. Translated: CASSTPGQGVGYGYTF.